Below are 30 T cell receptor beta chains sequenced from a single sample in a study of Ad26.COV2.S vaccination and SARS-CoV-2 variants. Clones were sequenced by immunoSEQ multiplex PCR, and TCRdb holds only the in-frame ones, with some missing. The sample holds about half a million clones, roughly 87% seen once. The treatment: about 20 received Ad26.COV2.S at low or high dose, single or two shots; about 5 received placebo; per-sample allocation not given. Sampling occurred on day 63 after the first vaccine or placebo injection. Specimen: peripheral blood, collected in a trial of Ad26.COV2.S vaccine versus placebo. These TCRs come from a person aged 18-65 years who received the Ad26.COV2.S COVID-19 vaccine or a placebo.

In this sample, this clone turned up a few times. The chain is built from TRBV18 and TRBJ1-4; D gene uncertain. The germline V gene encodes CDR1 KGHSH and CDR2 LQKENI. V dropped 6 bases and J dropped 0 bases, with 8 bases sitting between them. The CDR3 is 14 amino acids. As DNA, the CDR3 is TGTGCCAGCTCCCCGGCCGCAACTAATGAAAAACTGTTTTTT. Protein sequence: CASSPAATNEKLFF.

In this sample, this clone turned up a few times. This chain connects TRBV19 to TRBJ2-6; 7 bases are a match to TRBD1. Germline values: CDR1 LNHDA, CDR2 SQIVND (reference sequence). The V gene end was trimmed by 5 bases and the J gene end by 10 bases; junction bases not matched to a gene: 5. This CDR3 region has 13 residues. The CDR3, as DNA: TGTGCCAGTAGTCCCCAGGGGGTTAACGTCCTGACTTTC. Translated: CASSPQGVNVLTF.

The chain recombines TRBV3-1 (or the pseudogene TRBV3-2) with TRBJ2-5; TRBD2 agrees at 12 bases. Germline CDR1 LGHDT, CDR2 YNNKEL (reference sequence). The CDR3 has 16 residues. Germline trimming cut 2 bases from V and 5 bases from J; bases unmatched to any gene: 6. CDR3 bases: TGTGCCAGCAGCCAAATAGGACTAGCGGGACCTGAGACCCAGTACTTC. This sequence encodes CASSQIGLAGPETQYF.

The chain couples TRBV5-1 to TRBJ1-4; D is unresolved. This CDR3 has 14 residues. From germline, CDR1 is SGHRS and CDR2 YFSETQ. Trimming cost V 0 bases and J 7 bases, with 10 bases left between them. CDR3 bases: TGCGCCAGCAGCTTGGCGCAGGAAGGTGAAAAACTGTTTTTT. Its protein product is CASSLAQEGEKLFF.

This rearrangement joins TRBV6-4 to TRBJ1-2; TRBD1 agrees at 9 bases. With V trimmed by 9 bases and J by 2 bases, 10 bases remained unmatched. Germline V gene data show CDR1 as MRHNA and CDR2 as SNTAGT. The CDR3 is 15 amino acids. The chain's CDR3 is CASHADRGGNYGYTF. DNA for the CDR3: TGTGCCAGTCACGCGGACAGGGGCGGAAACTATGGCTACACCTTC.

The chain carries TRBV5-4 and TRBJ2-4; the D gene could be TRBD1 or TRBD2 (5 bases each). Deletions cut 4 bases from V and 0 bases from J, with 8 bases between. This CDR3 spans 14 amino acids. The germline V gene has CDR1 SGHNT and CDR2 YYREEE (reference sequence). Written as DNA, the CDR3 is TGTGCCAGCAGCACCGGGACAGCCAAAAACATTCAGTACTTC. As protein: CASSTGTAKNIQYF.

This chain joins TRBV28 and TRBJ2-7, with no clear D. Germline V gives CDR1 MDHEN, CDR2 SYDVKM. V lost 1 base and J 7 bases, leaving 8 bases between the germline ends. The CDR3 runs 12 residues. CDR3 loop: CASSLSLVEQYF. CDR3 DNA: TGTGCCAGCAGTTTATCCCTGGTTGAGCAGTACTTC.

The gene calls are TRBV7-2 and TRBJ2-7, with D perhaps TRBD2 (6 bases). The germline V gene has CDR1 SGHTA and CDR2 FQGNSA. Trimming took 6 bases from V and 6 from J, leaving 18 bases between them. This CDR3 spans 14 amino acids. CDR3 coding DNA: TGTGCCAGCAGTACCGGGACTCAAGTTTCCGAGCAGTACTTC. Its translation is CASSTGTQVSEQYF.

The gene calls are TRBV20-1 and TRBJ1-5, with D maybe TRBD1 (5 bases). CDR1 DFQATT and CDR2 SNEGSKA come from the germline V gene (reference sequence). Trimming removed 3 bases at V and 11 bases at J, with 20 bases between. The CDR3 is made up of 14 amino acids. CDR3 protein: CSASPSGGGYAQHF. The CDR3, as DNA: TGCAGTGCTAGTCCTAGTGGTGGGGGGTACGCCCAGCATTTT.

This sequence joins TRBV11-2 and TRBJ2-7; TRBD2 aligns across 10 bases. The trim removed 6 bases at V and 7 bases at J, leaving 12 bases unmatched. This CDR3 is built from 15 residues. The germline CDR1 and CDR2 sequences are SGHAT and FQNNGV. The CDR3 DNA follows: TGTGCCAGCAGGGCTAGCGGGAGACCTTTTATGGAGCAGTACTTC. Translation gives CASRASGRPFMEQYF. Supplemented by reference TRBV11-2 and TRBJ2-7, the full variable domain reads EAGVAQSPRYKIIEKRQSVAFWCNPISGHATLYWYQQILGQGPKLLIQFQNNGVVDDSQLPKDRFSAERLKGVDSTLKIQPAKLEDSAVYLCASRASGRPFMEQYFGPGTRLTVT.

For this clone: At the DNA level, this CDR3 is encoded by other sequences in the same sample as well. The V and J genes are TRBV7-9 and TRBJ1-3; 11 bases align to TRBD1. Losses at the gene ends were 0 bases for V and 0 bases for J; bases not matched to a gene: 1. This CDR3 comprises 17 residues. Germline-derived CDR1 and CDR2 are SEHNR and FQNEAQ (reference sequence). The CDR3 region has the DNA TGTGCCAGCAGCTTAGCCGGGACAGGGGGCTCTGGAAACACCATATATTTT. Protein sequence: CASSLAGTGGSGNTIYF.

V and J are TRBV12-5 and TRBJ1-5; TRBD1 might be the D (6 bases). Looked up from germline, CDR1 is LGHNT and CDR2 is FRNRAP. The CDR3 sequence is 16 residues long. V lost 9 bases and J 3 bases, leaving 21 bases between the germline ends. CDR3 protein: CARLAEGGAPNQPQHF. CDR3 in DNA: TGTGCTAGATTAGCCGAGGGGGGAGCCCCCAATCAGCCCCAGCATTTT.

V and J are TRBV10-2 and TRBJ2-6; D is undetermined. The V end was cut by 5 bases, the J end by 1 base, with 9 bases between. This CDR3 spans 15 amino acids. Germline lookup yields CDR1 WSHSY and CDR2 SAAADI. DNA for the CDR3: TGCGCCAGCAGTCGTATGGGGTCTGGGGCCAACGTCCTGACTTTC. Its translation: CASSRMGSGANVLTF.

V gene TRBV6-5 combines with J gene TRBJ1-5, with TRBD1 matching over 7 bases. From germline, CDR1 is MNHEY and CDR2 SVGAGI. CDR3 length: 15 residues. After removal of 0 bases from V and 5 bases from J, the junction contained 4 bases not matched to a gene. CDR3: CASSYSGTDYQPQHF. CDR3 bases: TGTGCCAGCAGTTACTCCGGGACAGACTATCAGCCCCAGCATTTT.

V gene TRBV4-1 combines with J gene TRBJ2-2; 14 bases fit TRBD2. V shed 2 bases, J shed 6 bases, and the junction held 8 bases outside the gene matches. The germline V gene encodes CDR1 MGHRA and CDR2 YSYEKL. The CDR3 loop spans 18 amino acids. CDR3 nucleotides: TGCGCCAGCAGCCAATCCGGGACTAGCGGGAGTCTGGCCGGGGAGCTGTTTTTT. Its translation: CASSQSGTSGSLAGELFF.

The chain carries TRBV5-1 and TRBJ2-1; 11 nucleotides match TRBD2. The V gene end was trimmed by 2 bases and the J gene end by 5 bases; junction bases not matched to a gene: 6. CDR3 length: 16 amino acids. Germline V CDR1 and CDR2: SGHRS, YFSETQ. The CDR3 loop reads CASSFALAGGHNEQFF. CDR3 bases: TGCGCCAGCAGCTTTGCGCTAGCGGGAGGACACAATGAGCAGTTCTTC.

The V and J genes are TRBV27 and TRBJ2-2, with no clear D. V lost 3 bases and J lost 2, with 10 bases in between. Germline CDR1 is MNHEY and CDR2 is SMNVEV (reference sequence). The CDR3 loop spans 15 amino acids. In nucleotides, the CDR3 is TGTGCCAGCAGTTTCACACGTTACAACACCGGGGAGCTGTTTTTT. Translated, it gives CASSFTRYNTGELFF.

The chain joins TRBV6-2 or TRBV6-3 to TRBJ2-7, with TRBD1 matching 7 bases. The CDR3 has 16 amino acids. V shed 7 bases and J 3 bases; nucleotides not matched to a gene: 15. Germline V gene sequence: CDR1 MNHEY, CDR2 SVGEGT. CDR3 nucleotide sequence: TGTGCCAGCAACCCACAAGGACAGGCCCTGAACTACGAGCAGTACTTC. Translation gives CASNPQGQALNYEQYF.

The chain combines TRBV6-1 with TRBJ2-1; 12 bases are shared with TRBD2. This CDR3 is 19 amino acids long. Germline trimming cut 2 bases from V and 4 bases from J; bases unmatched to any gene: 12. Per the germline V gene, CDR1 is MNHNS and CDR2 is SASEGT. CDR3 in DNA: TGTGCCAGCAGTGAATATGGACTAGCGGGAATCGGGGTTTACAATGAGCAGTTCTTC. It is translated as CASSEYGLAGIGVYNEQFF.

The CDR3 DNA sequence: TGCGCCAGCAGCTTGGGGACAGGGGGTCCCGGGGAGCTGTTTTTT. This translates into CASSLGTGGPGELFF. The chain has TRBV5-1 and TRBJ2-2; 10 nucleotides line up with TRBD1. This CDR3 is built from 15 residues. Germline CDR1 and CDR2: SGHRS and YFSETQ. Trimming at V came to 0 bases and at J to 6 bases, leaving 2 bases not matched to a gene.

V usage is TRBV5-1 and J usage is TRBJ2-5; D ambiguous. This CDR3 is built from 14 residues. Germline values: CDR1 SGHRS, CDR2 YFSETQ. The V gene lost 0 bases and the J gene lost 2 bases, with 8 bases spanning the gap. The CDR3 sequence is CASSLASIQETQYF. CDR3 nucleotide sequence: TGCGCCAGCAGCTTGGCGTCAATACAAGAGACCCAGTACTTC.

As concerns this clone: This may stem from a read error, because a much larger clone lies one nucleotide away. Additional DNA sequences in this sample encode the identical CDR3. CDR3 in amino acids: CASSLLGYEQYF. CDR3 DNA sequence: TGTGCCAGCAGTTTATTGGGGTACGAGCAGTACTTC. The chain joins TRBV12-3 or TRBV12-4 to TRBJ2-7; D is unclear. Trimming stripped 2 bases from V and 4 bases from J, with 6 bases between. CDR3 length: 12 amino acids.

The chain recombines TRBV4-2 with TRBJ2-2; D remains unclear. This CDR3 contains 17 residues. Looked up from germline, CDR1 is LGHNA and CDR2 is YNFKEQ. V lost 0 bases and J 8 bases, leaving 19 bases between the germline ends. CDR3 in DNA: TGTGCCAGCAGCCAAGATGTGACGGTCTTTAGTACAGGGGAGCTGTTTTTT. Its translation is CASSQDVTVFSTGELFF.

Only one count was recorded for this clone. J is TRBJ2-5 and V is TRBV27, with D possibly being TRBD1 (6 bases). V was cut by 7 bases and J by 5 bases, with 11 bases left in between. This CDR3 spans 12 amino acids. CDR1 MNHEY and CDR2 SMNVEV come from the germline V gene (reference sequence). The CDR3 region is CASKTRGETQYF. CDR3 bases: TGTGCCAGCAAAACAAGGGGGGAGACCCAGTACTTC.

The rearrangement links TRBV4-2 to TRBJ2-7; a weak D match, TRBD1 (6 bases). Between the trimmed V and J ends, which lost 2 bases and 0 bases, there was a span of 11 bases. CDR1 LGHNA and CDR2 YNFKEQ come from the germline V gene. The CDR3 runs to 15 residues. The CDR3 nucleotides read TGTGCCAGCAGCCAATGGCAGGGGAGCTCCTACGAGCAGTACTTC. Its protein product is CASSQWQGSSYEQYF.

This clone was recorded once. This chain connects TRBV28 to TRBJ1-2; D may be TRBD1 (6 bases). V lost 6 bases, J lost 8 bases, and 16 bases lay in between. The CDR3 totals 13 residues. Looked up from germline, CDR1 is MDHEN and CDR2 is SYDVKM. The CDR3 nucleotides read TGTGCCAGCAGATCAGCAGGGGTGGGAGGCTACACCTTC. Protein product: CASRSAGVGGYTF.

The rearrangement links TRBV6-5 to TRBJ1-1; D is unclear. This CDR3 spans 15 amino acids. Trimming cost V 2 bases and J 2 bases, with 12 bases left between them. CDR1 and CDR2 (germline): MNHEY, SVGAGI. CDR3 nucleotide sequence: TGTGCCAGCAGTTACCGTCGTCAGCCCAACACTGAAGCTTTCTTT. As protein: CASSYRRQPNTEAFF.

The sample holds one count of this clone. J is TRBJ1-1 and V is TRBV18, with a tentative D call TRBD1 (6 bases). CDR1 is KGHSH, CDR2 LQKENI, per germline. The CDR3 length is 16 residues. Trimming removed 2 bases from V and 1 base from J, with 14 bases in between. CDR3: CASSPLVTGSNTEAFF. CDR3 in DNA: TGTGCCAGCTCACCATTAGTTACAGGGTCGAACACTGAAGCTTTCTTT.

The chain joins TRBV11-2 to TRBJ1-2, with D tentatively TRBD1 (6 bases). The germline CDR1 and CDR2 sequences are SGHAT and FQNNGV. The CDR3 is 12 amino acids. With 2 bases removed from V and 8 bases from J, the gap between germline ends came to 9 bases. The CDR3 DNA sequence: TGTGCCAGCAGCTTACAGGGGAACGGCTACACCTTC. It is translated as CASSLQGNGYTF.

On this clone itself: Other DNA sequences of this sample code for an identical CDR3. The CDR3 spells CAWSENSNQPQHF. The CDR3 DNA is TGTGCCTGGAGTGAGAATAGCAATCAGCCCCAGCATTTT. The chain links TRBV30 to TRBJ1-5; D uncertain. In germline, CDR1 is GTSNPN, CDR2 SVGIG (reference sequence). Trimming removed 1 base at V and 0 bases at J, with 4 bases between. The CDR3 runs to 13 residues.